A selection of T cell receptor beta chains follows, all from one sample in a study of blood T cells in healthy people across ages. Each CDR3 protein gets one entry after TCRdb re-called the 5' RACE reads with MiXCR. Of 580,000 or so distinct CDR3 sequences listed, roughly 48% are singletons. Sequenced material: blood. The receptors come from a man at least 80 years old in good health. CDR3s include the opening cysteine and the closing phenylalanine or tryptophan. Each record gives: D gene, CDR3 length, V gene, clone size, J gene, CDR3 DNA, CDR3 protein. The D gene is left open where the match is weak. Not all rows give a size; the values are once, few, many and, for expanded clones, a class.

-	12	TRBV27	-	TRBJ1-5	TGTGCCAGCAGTTTAATTGGGGAGCCCCAGCATTTT	CASSLIGEPQHF
-	12	TRBV7-9	many	TRBJ1-2	TGTGCCAGCAGCTTAGAAGGGAACGGCTACACCTTC	CASSLEGNGYTF
-	15	TRBV15	-	TRBJ2-5	TGTGCCACCAGCAGAGATGAAAATTTAGCCTCGACCCAGTACTTC	CATSRDENLASTQYF
-	14	TRBV7-2	-	TRBJ1-2	TGTGCCAGCAGCTTCAACCCGGGAGCCTATGGCTACACCTTC	CASSFNPGAYGYTF
TRBD2	14	TRBV6-4	-	TRBJ2-2	TGTGCCAGCAGTCCGGGACTAGCCACCGGGGAGCTGTTTTTT	CASSPGLATGELFF
TRBD2	15	TRBV4-1	-	TRBJ2-5	TGCGCCAGCGGAACGTGGTTAGCGGGAGGCGGTGAGCAGTACTTC	CASGTWLAGGGEQYF
-	14	TRBV5-1	-	TRBJ2-1	TGCGCCAGCAGCTTGGCACAGATCGGCAATGAGCAGTTCTTC	CASSLAQIGNEQFF
-	13	TRBV6-2/TRBV6-3	-	TRBJ1-1	TGTGCCAGCAGACGGGACATCTCTCCTGAAGCTTTCTTT	CASRRDISPEAFF
TRBD2	15	TRBV4-3	-	TRBJ2-2	TGCGCCAGCAGCCAAGGACTAGCGGACACCGGGGAGCTGTTTTTT	CASSQGLADTGELFF
-	16	TRBV2	-	TRBJ1-5	TGTGCCAGCAGACGGGTCAACCTCTATAGCAATCAGCCCCAGCATTTT	CASRRVNLYSNQPQHF
-	14	TRBV10-3	-	TRBJ2-3	TGTGCCATCAGTGAAGACAGAGACTCGAATACGCAGTATTTT	CAISEDRDSNTQYF
TRBD1	14	TRBV27	few	TRBJ1-4	TGTGCCAGCAGTCCACAGACAGGGTCGGGAAAACTGTTTTTT	CASSPQTGSGKLFF
TRBD2	16	TRBV9	-	TRBJ2-1	TGTGCCAGCAGCGGGCTGGTAGCGGGGGGATACAATGAGCAGTTCTTC	CASSGLVAGGYNEQFF
TRBD1	15	TRBV20-1	-	TRBJ2-3	TGCAGTGCCCCCGGACAGGGCGCTAGCACAGATACGCAGTATTTT	CSAPGQGASTDTQYF
-	13	TRBV27	-	TRBJ2-7	TGTGCCAGCGGTAAAATAGACTCCTACGAGCAGTACTTC	CASGKIDSYEQYF
-	14	TRBV9	few	TRBJ2-7	TGTGCCAGCAGCGTAGGTCTCAGGGCGGACGAGCAGTACTTC	CASSVGLRADEQYF
-	12	TRBV20-1	few	TRBJ1-5	TGCAGCGCCTCGACCAAGAATCAGCCCCAGCATTTT	CSASTKNQPQHF
-	14	TRBV20-1	-	TRBJ1-6	TGCAGTGCTTTCCATGGGACGCTAAATTCACCCCTCCACTTT	CSAFHGTLNSPLHF
-	15	TRBV7-2	-	TRBJ2-1	TGTGCCGGCAGCCTCAGGTGGGAAACTAACAATGAGCAGTTCTTC	CAGSLRWETNNEQFF
-	13	TRBV6-5	few	TRBJ2-1	TGTGCCAGCAGTTTACGGAGTCACAATGAGCAGTTCTTC	CASSLRSHNEQFF
-	13	TRBV12-3/TRBV12-4	-	TRBJ2-7	TGTGCCAGCAGTTTGGCGACAGGCTACGAGCAGTACTTC	CASSLATGYEQYF
-	15	TRBV7-2	few	TRBJ2-1	TGTGCCAGCAGCCAAACCCGGGACGGATACAATGAGCAGTTCTTC	CASSQTRDGYNEQFF
-	15	TRBV6-2/TRBV6-3	few	TRBJ2-3	TGTGCCAGCTCGGGCAGGCAGACTAGCACAGATACGCAGTATTTT	CASSGRQTSTDTQYF
TRBD1	14	TRBV12-3/TRBV12-4	-	TRBJ1-1	TGTGCCAGCAGTCAACTAACAGGGGTAACTGAAGCTTTCTTT	CASSQLTGVTEAFF
-	14	TRBV5-1	-	TRBJ2-5	TGCGCCAGCAGCTTGGTACAGCCCCAAGAGACCCAGTACTTC	CASSLVQPQETQYF
TRBD1	16	TRBV20-1	-	TRBJ1-2	TGCAGTGCTTTCTCCCCGGGACAGCCTACTTCTTATGGCTACACCTTC	CSAFSPGQPTSYGYTF
-	15	TRBV28	-	TRBJ2-5	TGTGCCAGCAGTTTTTCGCCGGGGCTAGGGGAGACCCAGTACTTC	CASSFSPGLGETQYF
-	12	TRBV6-5	-	TRBJ2-1	TGTGCCAGCAGTGACCCTCCGGCTGAGCAGTTCTTC	CASSDPPAEQFF
-	13	TRBV6-2/TRBV6-3	-	TRBJ2-7	TGTGCCAGCAGTTACTACGTGGCAGCCGAGCAGTACTTC	CASSYYVAAEQYF
-	15	TRBV18	-	TRBJ2-4	TGTGCCAGCTCACCACCGGGAGTAGCCAAAAACATTCAGTACTTC	CASSPPGVAKNIQYF
TRBD1	14	TRBV5-1	few	TRBJ2-1	TGCGCCAGCAGCTTCTACAGGGGGCACAATGAGCAGTTCTTC	CASSFYRGHNEQFF
-	14	TRBV10-3	few	TRBJ2-1	TGTGCCATCATGGGGGGACAGACCTACAATGAGCAGTTCTTC	CAIMGGQTYNEQFF
-	16	TRBV5-1	-	TRBJ1-2	TGCGCCAGCAGCTTGGCCAGCAGGGTACCGGACTATGGCTACACCTTC	CASSLASRVPDYGYTF
TRBD2	16	TRBV6-1	-	TRBJ2-3	TGTGCCAGCCAAACCCCTACTAGCGGGGGGGCAAATACGCAGTATTTT	CASQTPTSGGANTQYF
-	13	TRBV4-3	few	TRBJ1-4	TGCGCCAGCAGCCAACCACACGGTGAAAAACTGTTTTTT	CASSQPHGEKLFF
-	13	TRBV20-1	-	TRBJ2-7	TGCAGTGCTAGAGTCCAGGCCCGGTGGGAGCAGTACTTC	CSARVQARWEQYF
-	12	TRBV10-3	-	TRBJ2-3	TGTGCCATCTCCGGGGACACAGATACGCAGTATTTT	CAISGDTDTQYF
-	13	TRBV27	-	TRBJ2-6	TGTGCCAGCAGTTTCTGGGAAGGCAACGTCCTGACTTTC	CASSFWEGNVLTF
-	14	TRBV4-3	-	TRBJ2-3	TGCGCCAGCAGCCAAGGGGGAGGATCTGGAGAGCAGTATTTT	CASSQGGGSGEQYF
-	14	TRBV7-2	-	TRBJ1-5	TGTGCCAGCAGCTTAAGTGGGGGCACTCAGCCCCAGCATTTT	CASSLSGGTQPQHF
TRBD2	14	TRBV20-1	-	TRBJ2-1	TGCAGTGCCTCTCTAGCGGGAGGGTCCAATGAGCAGTTCTTC	CSASLAGGSNEQFF
-	15	TRBV5-1	-	TRBJ2-6	TGCGCCAGCAGCTCCGCAGCCTCTGGGGCCAACGTCCTGACTTTC	CASSSAASGANVLTF
TRBD2	14	TRBV20-1	once	TRBJ2-3	TGCAGTGCATACAGCGGGAGGGTTTCAGATACGCAGTATTTT	CSAYSGRVSDTQYF
-	12	TRBV5-4	once	TRBJ2-1	TGTGCCAGCAGCGGAACACACAATGAGCAGTTCTTC	CASSGTHNEQFF
TRBD1	16	TRBV18	-	TRBJ2-3	TGTGCCAGCTCCCGCGACAGGGTCGCCGCAGGAGATACGCAGTATTTT	CASSRDRVAAGDTQYF
TRBD2	16	TRBV4-2	few	TRBJ2-1	TGTGCCAGCAGCCCTAAGACTAGCGGAGACTACAATGAGCAGTTCTTC	CASSPKTSGDYNEQFF
TRBD2	13	TRBV27	-	TRBJ2-1	TGTGCCAGCAGCTTTAGCGGGAACAATGAGCAGTTCTTC	CASSFSGNNEQFF
TRBD1	17	TRBV10-1	few	TRBJ2-3	TGCGCCAGCAGTGAGTCCGCGGGACAGGGCGACACAGATACGCAGTATTTT	CASSESAGQGDTDTQYF
-	15	TRBV7-2	-	TRBJ2-7	TGTGCCAGCAGCCTCTACGGAGGGGACACCTACGAGCAGTACTTC	CASSLYGGDTYEQYF
-	17	TRBV6-6	many	TRBJ2-1	TGTGCCAGCAGCCCACCGGGGTGGAAGGGCACCTACAATGAGCAGTTCTTC	CASSPPGWKGTYNEQFF
-	16	TRBV9	-	TRBJ2-1	TGTGCCAGCAGCGACCTCGGAGGGAGTAGGGTTTCAGGGCAGTTCTTC	CASSDLGGSRVSGQFF
-	11	TRBV20-1	many	TRBJ2-5	TGCAGTGCCCCCGGCCGGTGGACCCAGTACTTC	CSAPGRWTQYF
-	15	TRBV10-3	-	TRBJ1-6	TGTGCCATCGGTGAGTCGAGGGGAGGCAATTCACCCCTCCACTTT	CAIGESRGGNSPLHF
-	16	TRBV7-2	once	TRBJ2-1	TGTGCCAGCAGCTTAGGGAGTAGCGTTTCCTACAATGAGCAGTTCTTC	CASSLGSSVSYNEQFF
-	16	TRBV6-2/TRBV6-3	-	TRBJ2-1	TGTGCCAGCAATGGGGTGGTGCAGGTCTTTTACAATGAGCAGTTCTTC	CASNGVVQVFYNEQFF